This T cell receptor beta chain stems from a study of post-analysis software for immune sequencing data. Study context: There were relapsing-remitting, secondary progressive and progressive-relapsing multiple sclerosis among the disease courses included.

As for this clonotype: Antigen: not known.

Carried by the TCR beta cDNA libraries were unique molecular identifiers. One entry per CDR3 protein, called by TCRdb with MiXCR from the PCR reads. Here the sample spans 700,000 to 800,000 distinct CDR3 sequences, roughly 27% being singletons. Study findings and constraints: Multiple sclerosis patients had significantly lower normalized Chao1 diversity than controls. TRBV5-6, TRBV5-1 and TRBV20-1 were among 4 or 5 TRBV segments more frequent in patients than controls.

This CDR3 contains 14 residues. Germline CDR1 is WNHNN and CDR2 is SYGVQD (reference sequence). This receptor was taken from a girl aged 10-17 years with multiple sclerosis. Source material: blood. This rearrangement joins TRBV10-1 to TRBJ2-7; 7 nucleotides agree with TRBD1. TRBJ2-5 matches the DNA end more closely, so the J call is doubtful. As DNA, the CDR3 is TGCGCCAGCGCCGCGGACAGGACCGGGGAGACCCAGTACTTC. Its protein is CASAADRTGETQYF.